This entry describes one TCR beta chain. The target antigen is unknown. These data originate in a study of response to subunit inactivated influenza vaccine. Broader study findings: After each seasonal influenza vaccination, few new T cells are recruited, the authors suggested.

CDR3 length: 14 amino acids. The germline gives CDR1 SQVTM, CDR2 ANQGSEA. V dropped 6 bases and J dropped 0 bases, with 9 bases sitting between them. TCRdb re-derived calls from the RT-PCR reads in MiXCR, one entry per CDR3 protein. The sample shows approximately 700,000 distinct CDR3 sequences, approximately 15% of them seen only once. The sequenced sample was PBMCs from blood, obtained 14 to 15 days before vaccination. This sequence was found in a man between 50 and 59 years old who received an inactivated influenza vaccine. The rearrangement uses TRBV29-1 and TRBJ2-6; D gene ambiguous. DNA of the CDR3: TGCAGCGTCTCGACCACCTCTGGGGCCAACGTCCTGACTTTC. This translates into CSVSTTSGANVLTF.